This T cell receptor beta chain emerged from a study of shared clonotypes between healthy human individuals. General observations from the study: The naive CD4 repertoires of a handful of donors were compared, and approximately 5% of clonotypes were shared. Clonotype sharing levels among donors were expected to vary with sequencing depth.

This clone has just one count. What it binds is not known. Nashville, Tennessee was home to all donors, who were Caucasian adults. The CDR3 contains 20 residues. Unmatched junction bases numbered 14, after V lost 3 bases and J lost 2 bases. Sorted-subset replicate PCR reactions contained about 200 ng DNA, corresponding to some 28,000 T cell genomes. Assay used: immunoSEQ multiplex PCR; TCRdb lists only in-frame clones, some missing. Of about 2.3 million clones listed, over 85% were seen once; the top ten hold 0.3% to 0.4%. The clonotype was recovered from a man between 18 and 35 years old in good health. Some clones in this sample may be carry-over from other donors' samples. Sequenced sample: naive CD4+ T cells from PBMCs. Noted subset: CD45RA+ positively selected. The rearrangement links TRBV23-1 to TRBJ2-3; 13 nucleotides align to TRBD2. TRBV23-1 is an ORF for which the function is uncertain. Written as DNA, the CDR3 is TGCGCCAGCAGTCAGAAGACTAGCGGGAGGACGAACAAGACCACAGATACGCAGTATTTT. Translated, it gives CASSQKTSGRTNKTTDTQYF.